This TCR beta chain was captured by sequencing in a study of T-cell memory formation after mild COVID-19. UMIs and sample barcodes were carried by the TCR alpha and TCR beta cDNA libraries that 5'RACE produced using constant-segment primers. TCRdb ran MiXCR on the 5' RACE reads and lists one entry per CDR3 protein. The table lists around 200,000 distinct CDR3 sequences, 16% of them singletons. The germline V gene encodes CDR1 DFQATT and CDR2 SNEGSKA (reference sequence). The CDR3 sequence is 13 residues long. The V end lost 6 bases, the J end lost 6 bases, and 12 bases lay between the germline ends. Sequencing was performed on PBMCs or a T cell subset sorted from them (not recorded which). The receptor was derived from an adult woman who had mild COVID-19 (a few samples of this study predate the infection). Cell type and time point are not known. The V gene is TRBV20-1, the J gene TRBJ1-6; D is undetermined. The CDR3 loop reads CSAILRSNSPLHF. The CDR3 DNA reads as TGCAGTGCCATCCTTAGGAGTAATTCACCCCTCCACTTT.